This T cell receptor (beta chain) was retrieved from a study of blood T cells in healthy people across ages. Germline values: CDR1 MNHEY, CDR2 SVGEGT. This CDR3 is built from 12 residues. V lost 4 bases and J 8 bases, leaving 11 bases between the germline ends. This clonotype came up a few times. It was with a sample-barcoded 5' primer and a J-beta primer mix that a second PCR of about 6 to 12 cycles was run. TCRdb re-called the 5' RACE reads with MiXCR, one entry per CDR3 protein. The sample yields 550,000 to 750,000 distinct CDR3 sequences, about 21% seen once. This receptor was obtained from a man between 65 and 79 years old in good health. The chain couples TRBV6-2 or TRBV6-3 to TRBJ1-1; D ambiguous. Input material: blood. As DNA, the CDR3 is TGTGCCAGCAGTTTTGGCAAAAGAGAAGCTTTCTTT. It translates to CASSFGKREAFF.